A single sample gave rise to the 21 T cell receptor beta chains below, sequenced in a study of blood T cell repertoires in COVID-19 (dated by TCRdb to about 2020). The library relied on the immunoSEQ multiplex PCR assay. The table comes from immuneACCESS by way of TCRdb, which keeps in-frame sequences with V and J called. Part of the clones is missing from these tables; in studies checked, under half for an unresolved V gene and the rest for unknown reasons. This sample lists roughly 420,000 clones; 70% to 90% were detected once. Around 0.91% of the sample is taken by the ten largest. Sequencing input: PBMCs or T cells enriched from blood (not recorded which). The receptor source for this set is a woman aged 25-40 years with acute COVID-19.

J is TRBJ2-7 and V is TRBV7-8; 7 positions match TRBD1. CDR3 length equals 17 residues. V was pared by 5 bases and J by 1 base, with 14 bases of the junction left unmatched. Germline loops: CDR1 SGHVS, CDR2 FQNEAQ. CDR3 sequence (DNA): TGTGCCAGCAGCCTCACCTACCAGGGGGAAGTATCCTACGAGCAGTACTTC. Protein: CASSLTYQGEVSYEQYF.

The chain uses TRBV2 and TRBJ1-1; D may be TRBD1 (6 bases). Germline CDR1 reads SNHLY; CDR2 reads FYNNEI. This CDR3 has 15 residues. Trimming removed 6 bases from V and 2 bases from J, with 16 bases in between. CDR3 sequence: CASRRTENSNTEAFF. The DNA for the CDR3 is TGTGCCAGCAGACGGACAGAAAATTCCAACACTGAAGCTTTCTTT.

The chain joins TRBV5-1 to TRBJ2-7; D is perhaps TRBD1 (6 bases). Germline V gene data show CDR1 as SGHRS and CDR2 as YFSETQ. CDR3 length: 14 residues. V was cut by 2 bases and J by 6 bases, with 15 bases left in between. The CDR3 coding sequence is TGCGCCAGCAGCTTAACAGGGATTCGGAGCGAGCAGTACTTC. Protein: CASSLTGIRSEQYF. Full variable domain (outside the CDR3, taken from reference TRBV5-1 and TRBJ2-7): KAGVTQTPRYLIKTRGQQVTLSCSPISGHRSVSWYQQTPGQGLQFLFEYFSETQRNKGNFPGRFSGRQFSNSRSEMNVSTLELGDSALYLCASSLTGIRSEQYFGPGTRLTVT.

Notes on this clone: A junction boundary mismatches the germline segment, possibly from a read error. The genes are TRBV4-3 and TRBJ2-3, with 9 bases aligning to TRBD2. CDR1 LGHNA and CDR2 YSLEER come from the germline V gene. The CDR3 totals 13 residues. The CDR3 loop reads CASRQAGGGTQYF. The CDR3 DNA follows: TGCGCCAGCAGACAAGCGGGGGGTGGTACGCAGTATTTT.

The J gene is TRBJ2-1, the V gene TRBV21-1; the DNA was not compared with TRBD2, the D call given in the table. TRBV21-1 is tagged as a pseudogene. CDR3 length: 10 residues. CDR3: CASSNDEQFF. The DNA of the CDR3 is TGTGCCAGCAGCAACGATGAGCAGTTCTTC.

The chain combines TRBV10-3 with TRBJ2-7; TRBD1 is a possible D gene (5 bases). The CDR3 has 12 amino acids. V lost 5 bases, J lost 4 bases, and 9 bases lay in between. Germline CDR1 ENHRY, CDR2 SYGVKD. CDR3 residues: CAISKQEYEQYF. The CDR3 region has the DNA TGTGCCATCAGTAAACAGGAGTACGAGCAGTACTTC.

The CDR3 DNA sequence: TGTGCCAGCAGCGGGACTTATAATTCACCCCTCCACTTT. This encodes CASSGTYNSPLHF. The rearrangement joins TRBV2 to TRBJ1-6; TRBD1 is a possible D gene (5 bases). This CDR3 is built from 13 residues. Germline CDR1 reads SNHLY; CDR2 reads FYNNEI. Trimming took 6 bases from V and 4 from J, leaving 7 bases between them.

The J gene is TRBJ2-7, the V gene TRBV19; a weak D match, TRBD2 (6 bases). The CDR3 loop spans 13 amino acids. Germline V gene sequence: CDR1 LNHDA, CDR2 SQIVND (reference sequence). With 3 bases removed from V and 3 bases from J, the gap between germline ends came to 9 bases. The CDR3 bases are TGTGCCAGTAGTATTAGCGGATTCTACGAGCAGTACTTC. This codes for CASSISGFYEQYF.

The V and J genes are TRBV10-3 and TRBJ2-1, with 10 bases aligning to TRBD1. Germline CDR1 reads ENHRY; CDR2 reads SYGVKD. The junction had 9 bases not matched to a gene; V was cut back by 6 bases and J by 4 bases. The CDR3 totals 16 residues. The CDR3 DNA is TGTGCCATCAGGCCTCGCGAGGGACAGGGGTACAATGAGCAGTTCTTC. Amino acids: CAIRPREGQGYNEQFF.

The chain is built from TRBV9 and TRBJ1-2, with 8 positions matching TRBD1. CDR1 is SGDLS, CDR2 YYNGEE, per germline. CDR3 length: 16 amino acids. The junction had 9 bases not matched to a gene; V was cut back by 5 bases and J by 0 bases. The CDR3 region is CASSHGQGLPNYGYTF. Here the CDR3 DNA reads TGTGCCAGCAGTCACGGACAGGGACTCCCTAACTATGGCTACACCTTC.

This clone appeared a single time. The chain employs TRBV11-3 and TRBJ1-3; D is ambiguous. There are 15 residues in the CDR3. The germline V gene encodes CDR1 SGHNT and CDR2 YENEEA. The V and J ends lost 3 bases and 4 bases respectively, with 13 bases between them. CDR3 DNA: TGTGCCAGCAGCTTGAATGGGCGTGAGGGAAACACCATATATTTT. Translating gives CASSLNGREGNTIYF.

The J gene is TRBJ2-2, the V gene TRBV6-4, with D maybe TRBD1 (6 bases). Per the germline V gene, CDR1 is MRHNA and CDR2 is SNTAGT. The CDR3 has 13 amino acids. V lost 6 bases and J lost 9, with 14 bases in between. CDR3 residues: CASRDLTGRELFF. The CDR3 DNA follows: TGTGCCAGCAGAGATTTGACAGGACGGGAGCTGTTTTTT.

The V and J genes are TRBV27 and TRBJ1-1; the D is unclear. The germline CDR1 and CDR2 sequences are MNHEY and SMNVEV (reference sequence). The CDR3 spans 14 residues. Trimming shortened V by 7 bases and J by 0 bases, and 12 bases separated the two germline ends. The CDR3 DNA reads as TGTGCCAGCACCTCGCGCGGGATGAACACTGAAGCTTTCTTT. Encoded protein: CASTSRGMNTEAFF.

The V call is TRBV24-1, the J call TRBJ2-7; TRBD1 agrees at 10 bases. With V trimmed by 6 bases and J by 2 bases, 9 bases remained unmatched. This CDR3 is 16 amino acids long. Germline CDR1 and CDR2: KGHDR and SFDVKD. This chain's CDR3 is CATSSRTGGTAYEQYF. CDR3 nucleotides: TGTGCCACCAGTTCTCGGACAGGGGGGACAGCCTACGAGCAGTACTTC.

The chain couples TRBV24-1 to TRBJ2-5, with 8 bases lining up with TRBD1. CDR3 length: 16 residues. Germline V lookup: CDR1 KGHDR, CDR2 SFDVKD. With 0 bases clipped from V and 0 bases from J, the junction kept 2 bases outside the gene matches. Here the CDR3 DNA reads TGTGCCACCAGTGATTTGCAGACAGGGGACCAAGAGACCCAGTACTTC. It encodes CATSDLQTGDQETQYF.

The chain has TRBV29-1 and TRBJ2-2; D ambiguous. The V and J ends lost 2 bases and 1 base respectively, with 14 bases between them. Germline lookup yields CDR1 SQVTM and CDR2 ANQGSEA. This CDR3 comprises 16 residues. CDR3 bases: TGCAGCGTTGAATGGAGAAGCCGAGAGAACACCGGGGAGCTGTTTTTT. Translated, it gives CSVEWRSRENTGELFF.

J is TRBJ1-2 and V is TRBV2, with 9 positions matching TRBD1. The CDR3 consists of 13 residues. Germline V gives CDR1 SNHLY, CDR2 FYNNEI. The junction had 5 bases not matched to a gene; V was cut back by 8 bases and J by 4 bases. Here the CDR3 reads CASETGGSYGYTF. The DNA for the CDR3 is TGTGCCAGCGAGACAGGGGGGAGCTATGGCTACACCTTC.

This rearrangement joins TRBV27 to TRBJ1-3; TRBD1 agrees at 7 bases. This CDR3 is 14 amino acids long. Germline V CDR1 and CDR2: MNHEY, SMNVEV (reference sequence). Losses at the gene ends were 4 bases for V and 7 bases for J; bases not matched to a gene: 7. CDR3 region: CASSSRDRRNTIYF. Written as DNA, the CDR3 is TGTGCCAGCAGTTCCCGGGACAGAAGGAACACCATATATTTT.

The chain is built from TRBV19 and TRBJ2-7, with D unresolved. CDR1 is LNHDA and CDR2 is SQIVND in the germline V gene (reference sequence). This CDR3 contains 12 residues. V lost 7 bases to trimming and J lost 3 bases, with 10 bases between them. The CDR3 is CASTNNFYEQYF. CDR3 DNA: TGTGCCAGTACCAACAATTTCTACGAGCAGTACTTC. Filled out from reference TRBV19 and TRBJ2-7, the complete variable domain reads DGGITQSPKYLFRKEGQNVTLSCEQNLNHDAMYWYRQDPGQGLRLIYYSQIVNDFQKGDIAEGYSVSREKKESFPLTVTSAQKNPTAFYLCASTNNFYEQYFGPGTRLTVT.

This clone was recorded only once. The chain links TRBV5-1 to TRBJ1-1, with 9 bases identical to TRBD1. The CDR3 extends over 15 amino acids. J was trimmed by 5 bases and V by 1 base; bases with no gene match: 6. Germline lookup yields CDR1 SGHRS and CDR2 YFSETQ. The CDR3 DNA sequence: TGCGCCAGCAGCTTGACAGGGGGCATGGGAACTGAAGCTTTCTTT. It codes for CASSLTGGMGTEAFF.

On this clone itself: One junction end does not reproduce the germline sequence, and a read error may be involved. The CDR3 coding sequence is TGTGCCAGCACTGAAGGGGGGGGCTCGTACGAGCAGTACTTC. Translating it yields CASTEGGGSYEQYF. The rearrangement uses TRBV6-1 and TRBJ2-7; TRBD2 is a possible D gene (7 bases). Germline lookup yields CDR1 MNHNS and CDR2 SASEGT. This CDR3 is built from 14 residues.